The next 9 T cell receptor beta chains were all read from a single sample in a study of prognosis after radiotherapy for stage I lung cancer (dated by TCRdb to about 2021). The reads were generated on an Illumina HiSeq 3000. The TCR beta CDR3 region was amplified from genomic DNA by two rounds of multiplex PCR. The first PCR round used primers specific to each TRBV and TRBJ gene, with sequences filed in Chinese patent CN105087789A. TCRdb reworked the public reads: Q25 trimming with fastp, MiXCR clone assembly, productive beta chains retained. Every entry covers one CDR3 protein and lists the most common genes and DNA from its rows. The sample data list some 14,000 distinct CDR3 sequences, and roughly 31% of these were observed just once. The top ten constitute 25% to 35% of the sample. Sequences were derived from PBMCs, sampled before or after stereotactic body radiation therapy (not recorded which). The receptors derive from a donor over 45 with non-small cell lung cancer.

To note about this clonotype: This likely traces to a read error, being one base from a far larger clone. In DNA, the CDR3 is TGTGCCAGCAGCAATGACGGGACAGGGCTATCGCGAGAGCAGTACTTC. It encodes CASSNDGTGLSREQYF. The rearrangement uses TRBV6-4 and TRBJ2-7, with TRBD1 matching 9 bases. CDR1 MRHNA and CDR2 SNTAGT come from the germline V gene. Losses at the gene ends were 6 bases for V and 7 bases for J; bases not matched to a gene: 16. The CDR3 is made up of 16 amino acids.

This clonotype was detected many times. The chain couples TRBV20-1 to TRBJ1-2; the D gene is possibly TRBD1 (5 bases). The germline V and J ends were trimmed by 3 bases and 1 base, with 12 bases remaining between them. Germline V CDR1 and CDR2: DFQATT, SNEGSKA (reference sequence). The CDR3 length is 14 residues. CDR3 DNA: TGCAGTGCTAGGCCCTTCGGACATAACTATGGCTACACCTTC. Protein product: CSARPFGHNYGYTF.

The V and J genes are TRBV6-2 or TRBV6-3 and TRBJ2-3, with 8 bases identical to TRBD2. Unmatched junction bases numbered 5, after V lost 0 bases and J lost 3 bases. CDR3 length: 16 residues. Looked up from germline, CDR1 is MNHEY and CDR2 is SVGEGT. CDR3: CASSYSRASGTDTQYF. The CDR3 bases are TGTGCCAGCAGTTACTCTAGGGCTAGCGGGACAGATACGCAGTATTTT.

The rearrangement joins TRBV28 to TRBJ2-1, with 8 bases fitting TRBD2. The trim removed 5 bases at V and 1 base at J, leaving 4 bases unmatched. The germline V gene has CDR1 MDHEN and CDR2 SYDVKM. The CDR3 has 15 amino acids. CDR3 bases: TGTGCCAGCAGTATAGCGGGAAAGTCCTACAATGAGCAGTTCTTC. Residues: CASSIAGKSYNEQFF.

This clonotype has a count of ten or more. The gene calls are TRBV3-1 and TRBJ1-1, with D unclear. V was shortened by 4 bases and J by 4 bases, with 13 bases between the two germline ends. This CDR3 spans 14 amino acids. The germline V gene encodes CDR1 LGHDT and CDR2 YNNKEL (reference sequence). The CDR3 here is CASSRTFKATEAFF. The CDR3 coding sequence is TGTGCCAGCAGCCGGACCTTCAAGGCCACTGAAGCTTTCTTT. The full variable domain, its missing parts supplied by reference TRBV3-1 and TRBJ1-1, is DTAVSQTPKYLVTQMGNDKSIKCEQNLGHDTMYWYKQDSKKFLKIMFSYNNKELIINETVPNRFSPKSPDKAHLNLHINSLELGDSAVYFCASSRTFKATEAFFGQGTRLTVV.

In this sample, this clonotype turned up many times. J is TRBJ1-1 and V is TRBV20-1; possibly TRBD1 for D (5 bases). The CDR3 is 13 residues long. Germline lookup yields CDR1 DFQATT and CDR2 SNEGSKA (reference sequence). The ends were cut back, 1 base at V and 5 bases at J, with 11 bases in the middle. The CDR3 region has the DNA TGCAGTGCTAGAGCGGCAGGGTGGACTGAAGCTTTCTTT. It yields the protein CSARAAGWTEAFF.

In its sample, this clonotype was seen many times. This CDR3 is CSARGTGGAREKLFF. CDR3 DNA: TGCAGTGCTAGAGGGACTGGGGGGGCGAGAGAAAAACTGTTTTTT. The genes are TRBV20-1 and TRBJ1-4, with a possible D match to TRBD1 (6 bases). CDR1 is DFQATT and CDR2 is SNEGSKA in the germline V gene (reference sequence). Trimming removed 1 base at V and 8 bases at J, with 17 bases between. This CDR3 contains 15 residues.

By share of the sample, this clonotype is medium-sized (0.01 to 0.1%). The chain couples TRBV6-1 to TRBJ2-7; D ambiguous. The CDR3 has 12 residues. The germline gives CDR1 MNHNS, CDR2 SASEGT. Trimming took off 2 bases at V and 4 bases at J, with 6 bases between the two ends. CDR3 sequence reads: CASSESRYEQYF. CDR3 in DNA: TGTGCCAGCAGTGAAAGCCGTTACGAGCAGTACTTC.

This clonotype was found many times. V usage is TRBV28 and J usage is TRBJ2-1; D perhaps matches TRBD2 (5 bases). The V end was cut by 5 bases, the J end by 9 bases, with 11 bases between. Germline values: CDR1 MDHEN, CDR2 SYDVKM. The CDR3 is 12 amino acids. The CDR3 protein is CASSTRIGEQFF. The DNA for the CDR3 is TGTGCCAGCAGTACTAGAATAGGTGAGCAGTTCTTC.